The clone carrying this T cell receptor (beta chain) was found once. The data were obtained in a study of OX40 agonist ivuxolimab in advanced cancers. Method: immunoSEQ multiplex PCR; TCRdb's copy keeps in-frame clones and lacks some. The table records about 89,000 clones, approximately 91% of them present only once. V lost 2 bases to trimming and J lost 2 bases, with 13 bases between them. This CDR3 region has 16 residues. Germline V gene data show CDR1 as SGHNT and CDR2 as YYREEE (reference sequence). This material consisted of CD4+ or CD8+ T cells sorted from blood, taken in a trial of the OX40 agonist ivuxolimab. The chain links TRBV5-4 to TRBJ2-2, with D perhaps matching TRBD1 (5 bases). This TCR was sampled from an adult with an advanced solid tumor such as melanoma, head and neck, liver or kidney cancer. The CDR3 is CASSLKSQGNTGELFF. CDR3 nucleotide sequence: TGTGCCAGCAGCTTAAAGTCGCAGGGCAACACCGGGGAGCTGTTTTTT.